The 4 T cell receptor beta chains listed next were all sequenced from one sample in a study of blood T cell repertoires in COVID-19. TCRdb keeps only in-frame clones here, not all; method: immunoSEQ multiplex PCR. The sample shows under 200,000 clones, around four fifths of them seen only once. The sequenced sample was peripheral blood. The receptors originated from a man between 65 and 85 years old with acute or convalescent COVID-19.

The genes are TRBV7-6 and TRBJ2-1, with TRBD2 identical over 9 bases. CDR3 length equals 13 residues. The V gene end was trimmed by 7 bases and the J gene end by 10 bases; junction bases not matched to a gene: 8. Germline loops: CDR1 SGHVS, CDR2 FNYEAQ. The CDR3 sequence: CASKGSGGGEQFF. Here the CDR3 DNA reads TGTGCCAGCAAGGGTAGCGGGGGAGGGGAGCAGTTCTTC.

This clone was seen more than once but under ten times. V and J are TRBV7-6 and TRBJ2-1, with 9 bases lining up with TRBD1. Germline CDR1 reads SGHVS; CDR2 reads FNYEAQ. V was pared by 0 bases and J by 3 bases, with 3 bases of the junction left unmatched. This CDR3 has 16 amino acids. CDR3 DNA: TGTGCCAGCAGCTTAGCCCAGGGACAGGGCTACAATGAGCAGTTCTTC. Its translation is CASSLAQGQGYNEQFF.

This clone was detected only once. J is TRBJ2-2 and V is TRBV27; D is perhaps TRBD2 (5 bases). Germline CDR1 and CDR2: MNHEY and SMNVEV (reference sequence). The germline V and J ends were trimmed by 5 bases and 4 bases, with 14 bases remaining between them. The CDR3 is made up of 15 amino acids. The CDR3 DNA reads as TGTGCCAGCAGTCTAACTAGGCTACGCACCGGGGAGCTGTTTTTT. It yields the protein CASSLTRLRTGELFF.

V and J are TRBV6-6 and TRBJ1-1; the match to TRBD1 covers 7 bases. V was clipped by 7 bases and J by 0 bases; unmatched bases: 8. The V gene's germline CDR1 is MNHNY and CDR2 SVGAGI (reference sequence). CDR3 length equals 15 residues. The CDR3 here is CASISLGQMNTEAFF. The CDR3 coding sequence is TGTGCCAGCATAAGCCTGGGACAGATGAACACTGAAGCTTTCTTT.